The 15 T cell receptor beta chains presented below share a single source sample, sequenced in a study of cytomegalovirus exposure and HLA in healthy donors. Repertoires were generated with immunoSEQ multiplex PCR, while TCRdb's copy carries only in-frame clones and drops some. The table lists roughly 150,000 clones, around four fifths of them singletons. Sequencing used PBMCs. The receptors were sampled from a man aged 25 to 40 in good health and CMV-seropositive.

This chain joins TRBV30 and TRBJ1-6; D possibly corresponds to TRBD1 (5 bases). Germline V gives CDR1 GTSNPN, CDR2 SVGIG (reference sequence). The V gene lost 2 bases and the J gene lost 9 bases, with 8 bases spanning the gap. The CDR3 covers 12 residues. The CDR3 nucleotides are TGTGCCTGGAGTCCTACAGGTTCACCCCTCCACTTT. It yields the protein CAWSPTGSPLHF.

This chain joins TRBV11-3 and TRBJ2-3; TRBD2 might be the D (6 bases). CDR1 is SGHNT and CDR2 is YENEEA in the germline V gene. CDR3 length: 16 residues. The V and J ends lost 1 base and 4 bases respectively, with 15 bases between them. CDR3 residues: CASSLGAGLGADTQYF. As DNA, the CDR3 is TGTGCCAGCAGCTTAGGGGCGGGGCTGGGCGCAGATACGCAGTATTTT.

V usage is TRBV5-1 and J usage is TRBJ2-3; 9 nucleotides agree with TRBD2. The CDR3 contains 16 residues. V lost 4 bases to trimming and J lost 2 bases; unmatched junction nucleotides: 8. Germline assignment: CDR1 SGHRS and CDR2 YFSETQ. CDR3 in amino acids: CASSPVAGEITDTQYF. For the CDR3, the DNA is TGCGCCAGCAGCCCGGTAGCGGGGGAGATCACAGATACGCAGTATTTT.

The chain links TRBV27 to TRBJ1-2; D remains unclear. Trimming stripped 1 base from V and 0 bases from J, with 9 bases between. Germline V CDR1 and CDR2: MNHEY, SMNVEV (reference sequence). The CDR3 has 15 amino acids. The CDR3 protein is CASSLWAEANYGYTF. For the CDR3, the DNA is TGTGCCAGCAGTTTATGGGCAGAAGCTAACTATGGCTACACCTTC.

The J gene is TRBJ2-1, the V gene TRBV11-2, with TRBD1 matching 9 bases. V trimming: 2 bases; J trimming: 2 bases; junction bases outside the gene matches: 7. The CDR3 length is 17 residues. Germline CDR1 SGHAT, CDR2 FQNNGV. CDR3 nucleotide sequence: TGTGCCAGCAGCTTATTCCACCGGGACAGGGCCTACAATGAGCAGTTCTTC. It specifies CASSLFHRDRAYNEQFF.

This clone was seen only once. The rearrangement links TRBV4-3 to TRBJ2-7, with 8 bases matching TRBD1. Germline values: CDR1 LGHNA, CDR2 YSLEER. This CDR3 region has 16 residues. V lost 4 bases, J lost 1 base, and 9 bases stayed unmatched. The CDR3 reads CASSLMPGQESYEQYF. The CDR3 nucleotides read TGCGCCAGCAGCCTAATGCCGGGACAGGAATCCTACGAGCAGTACTTC.

V and J are TRBV6-6 and TRBJ2-1, with a weak D call TRBD2 (6 bases). Germline loops: CDR1 MNHNY, CDR2 SVGAGI (reference sequence). CDR3 length equals 13 residues. V was pared by 2 bases and J by 6 bases, with 8 bases between. The DNA of the CDR3 is TGTGCCAGCAGTTACCGGGGGATCAATGAGCAGTTCTTC. Translated, it gives CASSYRGINEQFF.

This clone was counted a few times. The chain links TRBV5-1 to TRBJ2-7; possible D gene TRBD2, 5 bases. The CDR3 length is 11 residues. Germline CDR1 is SGHRS and CDR2 is YFSETQ. Trimming cost V 7 bases and J 2 bases, with 7 bases left between them. CDR3 coding DNA: TGCGCCAGCGCCGGGACCTACGAGCAGTACTTC. Translated, it gives CASAGTYEQYF.

This clone was recorded a few times. This chain joins TRBV4-2 and TRBJ2-7, with 9 bases aligning to TRBD1. Germline CDR1 reads LGHNA; CDR2 reads YNFKEQ. The CDR3 is 16 amino acids. The V gene end was trimmed by 5 bases and the J gene end by 0 bases; junction bases not matched to a gene: 8. This CDR3 reads CASSIGQGIGSYEQYF. In nucleotides, the CDR3 is TGTGCCAGCAGCATCGGACAGGGGATAGGCTCCTACGAGCAGTACTTC.

This clone was observed a handful of times. The chain uses TRBV5-1 and TRBJ2-1, with 9 bases identical to TRBD2. V lost 0 bases and J lost 7; bases outside the gene matches: 5. Germline-derived CDR1 and CDR2 are SGHRS and YFSETQ. This CDR3 is 15 amino acids long. CDR3 region: CASSLVAGGQNEQFF. As DNA, the CDR3 is TGCGCCAGCAGCTTGGTGGCGGGGGGGCAAAATGAGCAGTTCTTC. The full variable domain, its missing parts supplied by reference TRBV5-1 and TRBJ2-1, is KAGVTQTPRYLIKTRGQQVTLSCSPISGHRSVSWYQQTPGQGLQFLFEYFSETQRNKGNFPGRFSGRQFSNSRSEMNVSTLELGDSALYLCASSLVAGGQNEQFFGPGTRLTVL.

This sequence joins TRBV9 and TRBJ2-3, with D perhaps matching TRBD2 (6 bases). There are 15 residues in the CDR3. The germline V gene has CDR1 SGDLS and CDR2 YYNGEE. With 4 bases removed from V and 4 bases from J, the gap between germline ends came to 16 bases. Written as DNA, the CDR3 is TGTGCCAGCAGCCAACTGGACTACCGCCCAGATACGCAGTATTTT. It encodes CASSQLDYRPDTQYF.

The genes are TRBV5-4 and TRBJ2-3; 12 bases fit TRBD2. V lost 9 bases, J lost 0 bases, and 5 bases stayed unmatched. The CDR3 runs to 15 residues. Germline V CDR1 and CDR2: SGHNT, YYREEE (reference sequence). The CDR3 spells CATQLAGGSTDTQYF. The CDR3 region has the DNA TGTGCCACGCAACTAGCGGGGGGAAGCACAGATACGCAGTATTTT.

J is TRBJ1-6 and V is TRBV6-6, with TRBD1 as a possible D gene (6 bases). The CDR3 loop spans 15 amino acids. CDR1 and CDR2 from the germline V gene are MNHNY and SVGAGI (reference sequence). The V end was cut by 0 bases, the J end by 8 bases, with 11 bases between. The CDR3 coding sequence is TGTGCCAGCAGTTACTCCGGGGGGCGGGATTCACCCCTCCACTTT. Protein: CASSYSGGRDSPLHF.

The chain recombines TRBV7-6 with TRBJ2-3; no reliable D call. Trimming took off 0 bases at V and 2 bases at J, with 6 bases between the two ends. Germline V CDR1 and CDR2: SGHVS, FNYEAQ. The CDR3 has 14 amino acids. CDR3 residues: CASSLATSTDTQYF. In nucleotides, the CDR3 is TGTGCCAGCAGCTTAGCGACTTCCACAGATACGCAGTATTTT.

This chain connects TRBV4-3 to TRBJ2-7, with 7 positions matching TRBD1. CDR1 is LGHNA, CDR2 YSLEER, per germline. Trimming removed 2 bases from V and 3 bases from J; junction bases left unmatched: 16. The CDR3 length is 18 residues. The CDR3 protein is CASSQKGFGTEGGYEQYF. The CDR3 bases are TGCGCCAGCAGCCAAAAGGGATTCGGGACAGAAGGGGGCTACGAGCAGTACTTC.